This T cell receptor beta chain was observed in a study of blood T cell repertoires in COVID-19. About the research overall: The cDNA or gDNA used as material had been derived from T cells, B-cell-depleted T cells, or PBMCs.

TCRdb's table, derived via immunoSEQ multiplex PCR, lists solely in-frame clones and lacks some. The table lists tens of thousands of clones, about 86% of them singletons. The CDR3 runs to 15 residues. Germline V gene lookup returns CDR1 MNHEY and CDR2 SVGAGI. Unmatched junction bases numbered 11, after V lost 0 bases and J lost 10 bases. The TCR sequence derives from a man between 45 and 60 years old with active COVID-19. The sample comprised peripheral blood. The rearrangement links TRBV6-5 to TRBJ1-1; TRBD1 matches 7 bases. Here the CDR3 reads CASSYSGTGGGSAFF. CDR3 DNA sequence: TGTGCCAGCAGTTACTCGGGGACCGGAGGGGGCTCAGCTTTCTTT.